This entry concerns a single TCR beta chain. This record belongs to a study of technical replicates of blood from a few donors. Using immunoSEQ multiplex PCR, the repertoire was profiled, and TCRdb retains in-frame clones only, with some absent. The sample includes approximately 79,000 clones, approximately 91% of them seen just once. The CDR3 runs 11 residues. The germline V and J ends were trimmed by 4 bases and 2 bases, with 6 bases remaining between them. Looked up from germline, CDR1 is DFQATT and CDR2 is SNEGSKA (reference sequence). The chain has TRBV20-1 and TRBJ2-7; D not resolved. This receptor was obtained from a human donor in good health. The source material was T cells isolated from PBMCs. In nucleotides, the CDR3 is TGCAGTGCTACATTAGCCTACGAGCAGTACTTC. It translates to CSATLAYEQYF.